Below, one TCR beta chain is given with its context. Its antigen is not identified. Germline-derived CDR1 and CDR2 are SGHRS and YFSETQ. Unmatched junction bases numbered 8, after V lost 4 bases and J lost 4 bases. The CDR3 sequence is 14 residues long. The source of the sample is a study of T cell responses to AZD1222 COVID-19 vaccine. General study findings and limits: None of the repertoires were sampled until the peak T cell response had passed. Across the whole spike, CD4 TCRs peaked at regions 160-218 and 743-854.

Sequencing was performed with immunoSEQ multiplex PCR; in TCRdb, only in-frame clones are kept and a portion is missing. This sample has about 160,000 clones; about 90% occur once, and the top ten carry approximately 1.1%. Sequenced here: peripheral blood, sampled 28 days after the second AZD1222 dose. J is TRBJ2-7 and V is TRBV5-1, with 7 bases matching TRBD1. The sequence came from an adult who received the AZD1222 COVID-19 vaccine. The DNA for the CDR3 is TGCGCCAGCAGCCGAAGACAGGGCCCTTACGAGCAGTACTTC. Translation: CASSRRQGPYEQYF.